Below, 5 T cell receptor beta chains from the same sample are listed, as sequenced in a study of Graves' ophthalmopathy and Graves' hyperthyroidism. Amplification from RNA transcripts yielded the TCR beta CDR3 regions. The first round was an RT-PCR with HTBI primers, and the second round was a multiplex PCR. A single record per CDR3 protein comes from TCRdb applying MiXCR to the multiplex PCR reads. The sample lists approximately 700,000 distinct CDR3 sequences, 35% to 50% seen once, with about 40% in the top ten. Sequences were obtained from peripheral blood. Every receptor here comes from an adult man with Graves' ophthalmopathy.

In this sample, this clonotype turned up a few times. The rearrangement links TRBV19 to TRBJ1-4, with TRBD1 matching over 8 bases. With 7 bases clipped from V and 7 bases from J, the junction kept 5 bases outside the gene matches. The CDR3 has 13 amino acids. Per the germline V gene, CDR1 is LNHDA and CDR2 is SQIVND (reference sequence). This chain's CDR3 is CASTAQGAEKLFF. CDR3 DNA sequence: TGTGCCAGTACAGCCCAGGGGGCTGAAAAACTGTTTTTT.

This clonotype was detected many times. The DNA for the CDR3 is TGCGCCAGCAGTGAGGTGGGAGAGACCCAGTACTTC. It yields the protein CASSEVGETQYF. The chain links TRBV10-2 to TRBJ2-5; D gene unclear. Trimming stripped 2 bases from V and 4 bases from J, with 5 bases between. CDR3 length equals 12 residues. Germline V gene lookup returns CDR1 WSHSY and CDR2 SAAADI.

Worth noting for this clonotype: This CDR3 is missing its conserved last phenylalanine or tryptophan, likely due to a read error. The limits of the CDR3 on the DNA are not certain, so only TCRdb's listed CDR3 is given. This sequence joins TRBV12-3 or TRBV12-4 and TRBJ2-7. Counting both end residues, the CDR3 totals 8 amino acids. CDR3 protein: CASSHLRA.

This clonotype showed up many times. This rearrangement joins TRBV10-2 to TRBJ1-5, with D unresolved. The CDR3 sequence is 14 residues long. V was cut by 2 bases and J by 3 bases, with 8 bases left in between. Germline V lookup: CDR1 WSHSY, CDR2 SAAADI. The CDR3 sequence is CASSEAGYNQPQHF. The CDR3 coding sequence is TGCGCCAGCAGTGAGGCAGGCTACAATCAGCCCCAGCATTTT.

This clonotype appeared many times. The chain employs TRBV25-1 and TRBJ2-2; 11 bases agree with TRBD1. This CDR3 region has 15 residues. J gave up 6 bases and V 6 bases, and 6 bases lay outside the gene matches. Looked up from germline, CDR1 is MGHDK and CDR2 is SYGVNS. For the CDR3, the DNA is TGTGCCAGCAGCTCGGGACAGGGGGTTGCCGGGGAGCTGTTTTTT. This sequence encodes CASSSGQGVAGELFF. Full variable domain (missing parts from reference TRBV25-1 and TRBJ2-2): EADIYQTPRYLVIGTGKKITLECSQTMGHDKMYWYQQDPGMELHLIHYSYGVNSTEKGDLSSESTVSRIRTEHFPLTLESARPSHTSQYLCASSSGQGVAGELFFGEGSRLTVL.